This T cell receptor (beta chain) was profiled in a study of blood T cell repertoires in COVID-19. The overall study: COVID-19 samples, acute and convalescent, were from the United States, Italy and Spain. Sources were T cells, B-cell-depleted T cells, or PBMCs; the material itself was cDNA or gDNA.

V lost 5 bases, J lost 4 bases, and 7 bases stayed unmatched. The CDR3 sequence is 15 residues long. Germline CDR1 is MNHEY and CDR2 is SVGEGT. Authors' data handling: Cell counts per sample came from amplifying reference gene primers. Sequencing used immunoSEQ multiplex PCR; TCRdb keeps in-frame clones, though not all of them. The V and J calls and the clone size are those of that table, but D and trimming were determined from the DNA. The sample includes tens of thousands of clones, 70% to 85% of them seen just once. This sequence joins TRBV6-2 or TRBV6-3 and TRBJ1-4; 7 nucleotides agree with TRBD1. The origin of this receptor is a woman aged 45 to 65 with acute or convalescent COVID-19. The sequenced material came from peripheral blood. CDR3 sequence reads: CASSNAGTDNEKLFF. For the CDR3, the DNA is TGTGCCAGCAGTAATGCCGGGACAGATAATGAAAAACTGTTTTTT.